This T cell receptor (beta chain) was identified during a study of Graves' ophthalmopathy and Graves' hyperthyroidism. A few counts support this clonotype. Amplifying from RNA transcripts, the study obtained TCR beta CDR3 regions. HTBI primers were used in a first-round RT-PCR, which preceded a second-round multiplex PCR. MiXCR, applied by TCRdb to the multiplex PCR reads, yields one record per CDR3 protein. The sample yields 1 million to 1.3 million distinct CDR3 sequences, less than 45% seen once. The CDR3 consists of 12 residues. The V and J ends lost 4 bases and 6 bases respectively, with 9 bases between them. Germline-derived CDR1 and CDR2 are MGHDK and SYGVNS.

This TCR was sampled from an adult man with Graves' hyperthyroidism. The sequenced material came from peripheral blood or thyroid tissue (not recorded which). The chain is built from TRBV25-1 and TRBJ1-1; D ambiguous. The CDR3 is CASSATVAEAFF. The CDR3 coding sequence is TGTGCCAGCAGTGCCACAGTCGCTGAAGCTTTCTTT.